These T cell receptor beta chains were read from a single sample in a study of control samples from healthy donors and cancer patients. The table came from immunoSEQ multiplex PCR; TCRdb's copy has only in-frame clones and leaves some out. This sample carries around 180,000 clones, roughly 92% of them seen once, and the ten largest clones take around 1.5%. The sequenced material came from blood. Receptors originate from a woman aged 18-29 years in good health. The CDR3 runs from the conserved cysteine through the conserved F or W. D genes are given only for firm matches. Only part of the rows carry a size: once, few, many, or a class if the clone is expanded.

J: TRBJ2-1; V: TRBV19; size: -; D: TRBD1; DNA: TGTGCCACCTCACGACAGGGTTTTGATGAGCAGTTCTTC; CDR3: CATSRQGFDEQFF
J: TRBJ2-7; V: TRBV7-9; size: -; D: -; DNA: TGTGCCAGCAGCTTAATGGCTGAAAAAGAGCAGTACTTC; CDR3: CASSLMAEKEQYF
J: TRBJ1-1; V: TRBV18; size: -; D: -; DNA: TGTGCCAGCTCACCCTTCCGGGAAATAAACACTGAAGCTTTCTTT; CDR3: CASSPFREINTEAFF
J: TRBJ2-5; V: TRBV3-1/TRBV3-2; size: -; D: -; DNA: TGTGCCAGCAGCCTCCGGACCGTCGGGACCCAGTACTTC; CDR3: CASSLRTVGTQYF
J: TRBJ2-5; V: TRBV11-2; size: -; D: TRBD2; DNA: TGTGCCAGCAGCGCAGGGAGACTAGCGGGAAGTCAAGAGACCCAGTACTTC; CDR3: CASSAGRLAGSQETQYF
J: TRBJ2-7; V: TRBV6-1; size: -; D: TRBD2; DNA: TGTGCCAGCAGTGAATTTAGCGGGTTAGAGGAGGAGCAGTACTTC; CDR3: CASSEFSGLEEEQYF
J: TRBJ1-2; V: TRBV29-1; size: -; D: TRBD1; DNA: TGCAGCGTGCCGACAGGGGGCGGCTATGGCTACACCTTC; CDR3: CSVPTGGGYGYTF
J: TRBJ1-2; V: TRBV15; size: -; D: -; DNA: TGTGCCACCAGCAGAGATCGGGGGGTCTATGGCTACACCTTC; CDR3: CATSRDRGVYGYTF
J: TRBJ1-2; V: TRBV4-3; size: -; D: TRBD1; DNA: TGCGCCAGCAGCGGTGAGGGGGCGGAGAACTATGGCTACACCTTC; CDR3: CASSGEGAENYGYTF
J: TRBJ1-6; V: TRBV9; size: -; D: -; DNA: TGTGCCAGCAGCGTAGAGCCCGATAATTCACCCCTCCACTTT; CDR3: CASSVEPDNSPLHF
J: TRBJ1-5; V: TRBV27; size: -; D: -; DNA: TGTGCCAGCAGTTTAGGAGTGAAGGGCCCCAGCAATCAGCCCCAGCATTTT; CDR3: CASSLGVKGPSNQPQHF
J: TRBJ2-3; V: TRBV10-3; size: -; D: -; DNA: TGTGCCATCAGAGACCTCGCTAGAGACTCCACAGATACGCAGTATTTT; CDR3: CAIRDLARDSTDTQYF
J: TRBJ1-1; V: TRBV19; size: once; D: TRBD1; DNA: TGTGCCAGTAGTGGCCAGGGGGCGAATGAAGCTTTCTTT; CDR3: CASSGQGANEAFF
J: TRBJ1-1; V: TRBV7-2; size: -; D: -; DNA: TGTGCCAGCAGCCTCCGGACAGCTATGAACACTGAAGCTTTCTTT; CDR3: CASSLRTAMNTEAFF
J: TRBJ1-1; V: TRBV15; size: once; D: -; DNA: TGTGCCACCAGCAGAGACCTAAGTAGGGCCTATGAAGCTTTCTTT; CDR3: CATSRDLSRAYEAFF
J: TRBJ2-1; V: TRBV4-2; size: -; D: TRBD2; DNA: TGTGCCAGCAGCCCCCCTCGGGGGCCAGCGGGAGGCGGGGATGAGCAGTTCTTC; CDR3: CASSPPRGPAGGGDEQFF
J: TRBJ2-3; V: TRBV7-2; size: -; D: TRBD2; DNA: TGTGCCAGCAGCTTAGTCCTTCTAGCGGGAAGCACAGATACGCAGTATTTT; CDR3: CASSLVLLAGSTDTQYF
J: TRBJ1-1; V: TRBV5-1; size: once; D: TRBD1; DNA: TGCGCCAGCAGAGGGACAGGGGGCGTAAACACTGAAGCTTTCTTT; CDR3: CASRGTGGVNTEAFF
J: TRBJ1-5; V: TRBV19; size: -; D: -; DNA: TGTGCCAGTAGTATTCAGGCTTATAGCAATCAGCCCCAGCATTTT; CDR3: CASSIQAYSNQPQHF
J: TRBJ2-7; V: TRBV7-9; size: -; D: -; DNA: TGTGCCAGCAGCTTAGCGACGGGGCAGGGCTACGAGCAGTACTTC; CDR3: CASSLATGQGYEQYF
J: TRBJ1-5; V: TRBV25-1; size: -; D: -; DNA: TGTGCCAGCAGTCCTGGGTGGGAAAATCAGCCCCAGCATTTT; CDR3: CASSPGWENQPQHF
J: TRBJ1-1; V: TRBV5-6; size: -; D: -; DNA: TGTGCCAGCAGCTCTCGATATCGACGGGACGATACTGAAGCTTTCTTT; CDR3: CASSSRYRRDDTEAFF
J: TRBJ1-1; V: TRBV12-3/TRBV12-4; size: -; D: -; DNA: TGTGCCAGCAGTTTAATGGGGAACACTGAAGCTTTCTTT; CDR3: CASSLMGNTEAFF
J: TRBJ2-5; V: TRBV10-3; size: -; D: -; DNA: TGTGCCATCAGTGAAGGCTTCGTAGAAGAGACCCAGTACTTC; CDR3: CAISEGFVEETQYF
J: TRBJ1-5; V: TRBV10-1; size: -; D: -; DNA: TGCGCCAGCAGTGAGGGACACTTCAATCAGCCCCAGCATTTT; CDR3: CASSEGHFNQPQHF
J: TRBJ1-4; V: TRBV18; size: -; D: -; DNA: TGTGCCAGCTCACAGGGGACCGGGGGAACTAATGAAAAACTGTTTTTT; CDR3: CASSQGTGGTNEKLFF